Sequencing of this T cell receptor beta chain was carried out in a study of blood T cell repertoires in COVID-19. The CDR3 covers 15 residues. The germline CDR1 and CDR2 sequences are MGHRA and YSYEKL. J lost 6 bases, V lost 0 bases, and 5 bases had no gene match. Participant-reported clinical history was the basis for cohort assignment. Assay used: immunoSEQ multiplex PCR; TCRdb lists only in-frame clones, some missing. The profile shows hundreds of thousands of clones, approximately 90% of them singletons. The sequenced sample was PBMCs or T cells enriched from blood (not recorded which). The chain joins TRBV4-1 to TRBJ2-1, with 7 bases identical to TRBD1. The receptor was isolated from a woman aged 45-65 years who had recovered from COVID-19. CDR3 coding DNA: TGCGCCAGCAGCCAAGACGGGACAGCCTCCAATGAGCAGTTCTTC. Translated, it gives CASSQDGTASNEQFF.